The 10 T cell receptor beta chains below all came from one sample that was sequenced in a study of CD8 T cells in ankylosing spondylitis. One entry per CDR3 protein, called by TCRdb with MiXCR from the 5' RACE reads. The data show over 600,000 distinct CDR3 sequences, 15% to 20% seen once. Their cognate antigens are unknown. Findings and caveats of the study: The study identified a TCR beta motif of 7 or 8 highly homologous variants that appeared characteristic of ankylosing spondylitis blood.

The sample taken for sequencing was blood, either unsorted or a sorted T cell fraction (not recorded which). Receptors were obtained from a male donor with ankylosing spondylitis.

This clonotype was observed many times. This chain connects TRBV12-3 or TRBV12-4 to TRBJ2-1, with 9 bases that match TRBD2. V was clipped by 3 bases and J by 7 bases; unmatched bases: 7. The CDR3 totals 15 residues. CDR3 sequence (DNA): TGTGCCAGCAGTTTTTGGGCGGGAGGGGGTAATGAGCAGTTCTTC. Translation: CASSFWAGGGNEQFF.

This sequence joins TRBV15 and TRBJ2-2, with TRBD2 matching 12 bases. The CDR3 is 17 residues long. Unmatched junction bases numbered 6, after V lost 0 bases and J lost 7 bases. CDR1 and CDR2 from the germline V gene are LNHNV and YYDKDF (reference sequence). This CDR3 reads CATSRDLAGGPNGELFF. The CDR3, as DNA: TGTGCCACCAGCAGAGATCTAGCGGGGGGGCCTAACGGGGAGCTGTTTTTT. The whole variable domain, remainder taken from reference TRBV15 and TRBJ2-2, is DAMVIQNPRYQVTQFGKPVTLSCSQTLNHNVMYWYQQKSSQAPKLLFHYYDKDFNNEADTPDNFQSRRPNTSFCFLDIRSPGLGDTAMYLCATSRDLAGGPNGELFFGEGSRLTVL.

This clonotype was found many times. The chain joins TRBV12-3 or TRBV12-4 to TRBJ2-1; TRBD1 agrees at 9 bases. The CDR3 sequence is 13 residues long. V shed 7 bases and J 9 bases; nucleotides not matched to a gene: 7. The CDR3 protein is CASKGQGVSEQFF. The CDR3, as DNA: TGTGCCAGCAAGGGACAGGGCGTCAGTGAGCAGTTCTTC.

The chain is built from TRBV6-2 or TRBV6-3 and TRBJ2-1; TRBD2 aligns across 8 bases. Germline assignment: CDR1 MNHEY and CDR2 SVGEGT. Trimming removed 2 bases from V and 4 bases from J; junction bases left unmatched: 4. The CDR3 consists of 15 residues. The CDR3 loop reads CASSYVAGHYNEQFF. As DNA, the CDR3 is TGTGCCAGCAGTTACGTAGCGGGGCATTACAATGAGCAGTTCTTC.

This clonotype was found a few times. The rearrangement links TRBV27 to TRBJ2-2; D ambiguous. The CDR3 has 13 residues. V lost 5 bases and J lost 3, with 7 bases in between. Germline V gives CDR1 MNHEY, CDR2 SMNVEV (reference sequence). CDR3: CASSPHDTGELFF. The CDR3 coding sequence is TGTGCCAGCAGTCCCCATGACACCGGGGAGCTGTTTTTT.

The rearrangement joins TRBV19 to TRBJ1-1; perhaps TRBD1 as D (5 bases). Germline loops: CDR1 LNHDA, CDR2 SQIVND (reference sequence). CDR3 size: 11 residues. V was clipped by 9 bases and J by 7 bases, with 12 bases between them. The CDR3 is CASGSTGEAFF. Written as DNA, the CDR3 is TGTGCCAGCGGGTCCACAGGTGAAGCTTTCTTT.

A few counts support this clonotype. The genes are TRBV7-3 and TRBJ2-5; weak D call: TRBD1 (5 bases). The CDR3 contains 16 residues. V was trimmed by 2 bases and J by 3 bases, leaving 16 bases between them. Looked up from germline, CDR1 is SGHTA and CDR2 is FQGTGA. This chain's CDR3 is CASSLAGPPGKETQYF. The CDR3, as DNA: TGTGCCAGCAGCTTAGCCGGGCCTCCAGGGAAAGAGACCCAGTACTTC.

The V call is TRBV14, the J call TRBJ2-3, with TRBD2 matching 9 bases. J gave up 4 bases and V 1 base, and 9 bases lay outside the gene matches. The germline V gene encodes CDR1 SGHDN and CDR2 FVKESK. The CDR3 has 17 amino acids. The CDR3 loop is CASSQVASGTRADTQYF. In DNA, the CDR3 is TGTGCCAGCAGCCAAGTGGCTAGCGGGACCCGAGCAGATACGCAGTATTTT.

This chain joins TRBV20-1 and TRBJ2-5, with 8 positions matching TRBD2. V was clipped by 5 bases and J by 2 bases; unmatched bases: 4. The CDR3 covers 13 residues. Germline CDR1 and CDR2: DFQATT and SNEGSKA (reference sequence). The CDR3 DNA sequence: TGCAGTGCTCTTAGCGGGGCTCAAGAGACCCAGTACTTC. It codes for CSALSGAQETQYF.

J is TRBJ2-3 and V is TRBV12-3 or TRBV12-4, with 7 nucleotides matching TRBD2. The CDR3 is made up of 17 amino acids. The CDR3 coding sequence is TGTACCATCAGTCCCTTGACGCTAGCGGCATTCACAGATACGCAGTATTTT. Its protein is CTISPLTLAAFTDTQYF.